This TCR beta chain was found in a study of human T cells and chemical hapten exposure. The wider study: Per-sample variation in TCR yield stemmed mainly from small pooled library volume differences.

The CDR3 has 14 residues. The germline V and J ends were trimmed by 3 bases and 6 bases, with 15 bases remaining between them. TCRdb fed the RACE reads into MiXCR, producing one record per CDR3 protein. The sample has about 80,000 distinct CDR3 sequences, over 6.5% seen once. This clonotype has a count of ten or more. The time point denotes: healthy volunteer bleed at 6 weeks. Before extraction, the whole blood was not fractionated, and total RNA was taken from it. Sequenced input: whole blood. The rearrangement joins TRBV12-3 or TRBV12-4 to TRBJ2-7; a weak D match, TRBD1 (5 bases). The source is a female donor in good health. Some clones in this sample may be carry-over from other donors' samples. This CDR3 is CASSLLQGYTEQYF. In nucleotides, the CDR3 is TGTGCCAGCAGTTTGCTCCAGGGTTATACCGAGCAGTACTTC.